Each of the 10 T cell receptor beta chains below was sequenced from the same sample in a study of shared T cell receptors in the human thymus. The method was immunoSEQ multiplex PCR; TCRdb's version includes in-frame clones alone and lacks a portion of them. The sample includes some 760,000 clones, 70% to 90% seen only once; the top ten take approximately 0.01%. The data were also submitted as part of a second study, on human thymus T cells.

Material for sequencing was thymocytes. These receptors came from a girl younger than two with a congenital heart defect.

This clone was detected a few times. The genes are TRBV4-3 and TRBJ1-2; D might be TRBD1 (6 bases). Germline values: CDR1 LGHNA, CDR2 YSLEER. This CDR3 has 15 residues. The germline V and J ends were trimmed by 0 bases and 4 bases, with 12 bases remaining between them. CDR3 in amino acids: CASSQDRQVPYGYTF. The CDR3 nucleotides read TGCGCCAGCAGCCAAGATAGACAGGTTCCCTATGGCTACACCTTC.

CDR3: CASSLLSGGAKREQFF. The CDR3 DNA follows: TGTGCCAGCAGCCTCCTCTCGGGGGGGGCAAAACGGGAGCAGTTCTTC. The chain combines TRBV7-6 with TRBJ2-1, with 8 bases identical to TRBD2. The germline CDR1 and CDR2 sequences are SGHVS and FNYEAQ. The CDR3 contains 16 residues. Losses at the gene ends were 5 bases for V and 10 bases for J; bases not matched to a gene: 16.

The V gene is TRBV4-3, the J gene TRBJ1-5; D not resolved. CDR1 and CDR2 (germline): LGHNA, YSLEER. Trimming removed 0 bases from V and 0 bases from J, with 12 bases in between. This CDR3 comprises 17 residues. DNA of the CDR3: TGCGCCAGCAGCCAAGATAGATCAGCGCATAGCAATCAGCCCCAGCATTTT. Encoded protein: CASSQDRSAHSNQPQHF.

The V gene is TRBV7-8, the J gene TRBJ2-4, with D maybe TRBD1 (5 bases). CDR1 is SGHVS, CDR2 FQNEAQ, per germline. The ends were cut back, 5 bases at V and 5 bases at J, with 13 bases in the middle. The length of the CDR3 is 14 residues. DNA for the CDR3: TGTGCCAGCAGCGACACCCTACAGGAAAACATTCAGTACTTC. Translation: CASSDTLQENIQYF.

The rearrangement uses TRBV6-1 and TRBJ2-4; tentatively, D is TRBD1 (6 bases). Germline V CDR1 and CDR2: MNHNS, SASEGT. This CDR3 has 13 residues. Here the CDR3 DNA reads TGTGCGACCGGGACACTTGCCAAAAACATTCAGTACTTC. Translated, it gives CATGTLAKNIQYF.

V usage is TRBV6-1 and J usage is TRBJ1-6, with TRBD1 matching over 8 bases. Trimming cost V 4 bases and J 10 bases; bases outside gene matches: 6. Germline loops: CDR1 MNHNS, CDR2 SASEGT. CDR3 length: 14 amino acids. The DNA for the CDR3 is TGTGCCAGCAGTGCAACCACAGGGGGATCACCCCTCCACTTT. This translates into CASSATTGGSPLHF.

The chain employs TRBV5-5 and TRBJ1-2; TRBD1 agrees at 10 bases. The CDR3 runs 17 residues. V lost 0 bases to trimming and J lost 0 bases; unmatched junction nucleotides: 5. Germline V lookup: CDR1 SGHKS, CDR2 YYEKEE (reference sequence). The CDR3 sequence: CASSLGGTGDPNYGYTF. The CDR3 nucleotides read TGTGCCAGCAGCTTGGGTGGGACAGGGGACCCTAACTATGGCTACACCTTC.

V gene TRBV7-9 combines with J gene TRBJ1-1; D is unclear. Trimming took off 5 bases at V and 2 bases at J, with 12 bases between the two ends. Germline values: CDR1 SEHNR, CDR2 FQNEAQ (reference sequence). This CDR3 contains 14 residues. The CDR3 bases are TGTGCCAGCAGCACACCCGCGGGAAACACTGAAGCTTTCTTT. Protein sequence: CASSTPAGNTEAFF.

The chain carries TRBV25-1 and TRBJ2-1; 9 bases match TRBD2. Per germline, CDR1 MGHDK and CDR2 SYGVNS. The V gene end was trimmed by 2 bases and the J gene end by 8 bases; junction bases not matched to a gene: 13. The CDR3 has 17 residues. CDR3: CASSETRGAGGLDEQFF. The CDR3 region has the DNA TGTGCCAGCAGTGAAACGAGAGGGGCGGGGGGGCTCGATGAGCAGTTCTTC.

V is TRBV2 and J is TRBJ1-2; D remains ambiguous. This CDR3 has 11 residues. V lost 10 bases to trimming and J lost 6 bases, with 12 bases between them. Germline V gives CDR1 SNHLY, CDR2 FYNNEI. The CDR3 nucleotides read TGTGCCAAAGTCCACCCGGATGGCTACACCTTC. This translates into CAKVHPDGYTF.